The next 5 T cell receptor beta chains were all read from a single sample in a study of blood T cell repertoires in COVID-19. Sequenced by immunoSEQ multiplex PCR; TCRdb stores in-frame clones only, minus some. The sample shows about 12,000 clones, 55% to 85% of them seen only once. The sequenced sample was peripheral blood. These receptor sequences come from a man between 60 and 75 years old with COVID-19, enrolled during active disease.

The V and J genes are TRBV1 and TRBJ2-1; the table names TRBD2, a call not compared with the DNA. TRBV1 is deemed a pseudogene. The CDR3 spans 17 residues. The DNA for the CDR3 is TGCACCAGCAGCCAACCCCCGGGACTAGCGGGCAATAATGAGCAGTTCTTC. Its protein is CTSSQPPGLAGNNEQFF.

The gene calls are TRBV11-2 and TRBJ2-7; D unclear. The CDR3 runs to 13 residues. V was trimmed by 1 base and J by 4 bases, leaving 8 bases between them. CDR1 is SGHAT and CDR2 is FQNNGV in the germline V gene. The DNA for the CDR3 is TGTGCCAGCAGCTTAGGACACACGTACGAGCAGTACTTC. Translating it yields CASSLGHTYEQYF.

This sequence joins TRBV24-1 and TRBJ1-5; maybe TRBD1 (6 bases). The CDR3 totals 13 residues. Germline V gene sequence: CDR1 KGHDR, CDR2 SFDVKD. Trimming removed 4 bases from V and 6 bases from J, with 9 bases in between. The CDR3: CATSEPGAQPQHF. The CDR3 DNA reads TGTGCCACCAGTGAACCAGGGGCTCAGCCCCAGCATTTT.

As for this clone: No DNA is shown, since the ends of the CDR3 on it are uncertain; the CDR3 is the one TCRdb lists. The chain links TRBV11-2 to TRBJ2-2; the D call TRBD2 from the table was never checked on the DNA. The CDR3 totals 16 residues, both ends included. CDR1 SGHAT and CDR2 FQNNGV come from the germline V gene. CDR3 amino acids: CASSLVTFGGTGELFF.

The chain links TRBV28 to TRBJ2-7; 9 bases match TRBD1. This CDR3 comprises 14 residues. CDR1 is MDHEN, CDR2 SYDVKM, per germline. The trim removed 6 bases at V and 5 bases at J, leaving 8 bases unmatched. The CDR3 DNA reads TGTGCCAGCAGGGGGACAGGGCTTTTGAACGAGCAGTACTTC. This translates into CASRGTGLLNEQYF.